This TCR beta chain was captured in a study of T cell repertoires in aging, cancer and after chemotherapy. Turning to the study itself: The whole study produced a dataset of around 8.4 million TCR reads. Study-wide results and limits: Untreated cancer patients had significantly lower blood TCR diversity than age-matched healthy donors. Immunological memory after chemotherapy cannot be judged from the repertoire data. Healthy donors lost TCR diversity with age mainly through richness, cancer patients through richness and evenness.

Germline V gives CDR1 SGHRS, CDR2 YFSETQ. Losses at the gene ends were 4 bases for V and 0 bases for J; bases not matched to a gene: 7. CDR3 size: 18 residues. Worth noting for this clonotype: What it recognizes is unknown.

The template was genomic DNA from peripheral blood, not RNA. TRB rearrangements spanning V, D and J were amplified using mixed TRB-A/B primers. TCRdb ran MiXCR on the multiplex PCR reads and lists one entry per CDR3 protein. The sample lists 2,500 to 3,500 distinct CDR3 sequences, 34% seen once, with less than 55% in the top ten. Sequenced sample: blood. This clonotype was sampled from a human donor in good health. V usage is TRBV5-1 and J usage is TRBJ2-6, with 10 bases fitting TRBD1. This CDR3 reads CASSIGDRGRSGANVLTF. For the CDR3, the DNA is TGCGCCAGCAGCATAGGGGACAGGGGACGCTCTGGGGCCAACGTCCTGACTTTC.